This TCR beta chain was sequenced for a study of Graves' ophthalmopathy and Graves' hyperthyroidism. Study overall: Pretreatment peripheral blood was obtained at initial diagnosis.

A remark on this clonotype: Its antigen is currently unknown.

General study findings and limits: Blood repertoires reportedly contained most expanded thyroid clonotypes above 0.001 frequency.

The germline gives CDR1 SNHLY, CDR2 FYNNEI. V lost 1 base and J 4 bases, leaving 7 bases between the germline ends. The CDR3 covers 13 residues. RNA served as the template for amplifying TCR beta CDR3 regions. Amplification began with first-round RT-PCR using HTBI primers, then second-round multiplex PCR was performed. In TCRdb, the multiplex PCR reads were re-called with MiXCR into one record per CDR3 protein. The table shows about 620,000 distinct CDR3 sequences, with approximately 21% occurring only once. By definition, stable hyperthyroidism involved no ophthalmopathy within 18 months of follow-up. PBMCs originated in 10 ml of fresh peripheral blood.

The genes are TRBV2 and TRBJ1-2; D call uncertain. The sequence derives from a woman aged 18-30 years with stable Graves' hyperthyroidism. Some clones in this sample may be carry-over from other donors' samples. Sequencing input: peripheral blood. The CDR3 protein is CASSEGHLYGYTF. The DNA of the CDR3 is TGTGCCAGCAGTGAAGGACATCTCTATGGCTACACCTTC. The full variable domain, its missing parts supplied by reference TRBV2 and TRBJ1-2, is EPEVTQTPSHQVTQMGQEVILRCVPISNHLYFYWYRQILGQKVEFLVSFYNNEISEKSEIFDDQFSVERPDGSNFTLKIRSTKLEDSAMYFCASSEGHLYGYTFGSGTRLTVV.